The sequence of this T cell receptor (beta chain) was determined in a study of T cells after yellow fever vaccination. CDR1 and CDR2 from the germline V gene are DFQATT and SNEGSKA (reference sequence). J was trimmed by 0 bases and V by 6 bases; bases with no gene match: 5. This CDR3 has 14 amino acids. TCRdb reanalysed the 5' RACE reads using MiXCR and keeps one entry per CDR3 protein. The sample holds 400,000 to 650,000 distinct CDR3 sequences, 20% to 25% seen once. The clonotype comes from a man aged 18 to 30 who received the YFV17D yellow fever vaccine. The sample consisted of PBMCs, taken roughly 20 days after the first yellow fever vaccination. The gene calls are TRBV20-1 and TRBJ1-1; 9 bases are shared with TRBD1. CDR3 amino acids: CSARQGVMNTEAFF. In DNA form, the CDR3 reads TGCAGTGCCCGACAGGGGGTTATGAACACTGAAGCTTTCTTT.